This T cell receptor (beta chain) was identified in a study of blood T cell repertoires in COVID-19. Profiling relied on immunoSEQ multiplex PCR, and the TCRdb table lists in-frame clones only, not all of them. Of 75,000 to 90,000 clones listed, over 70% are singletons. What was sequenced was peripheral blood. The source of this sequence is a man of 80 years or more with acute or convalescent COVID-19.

In DNA, the CDR3 is TGTGCCAGCAGCAAACCCACAGGGTCCAAAGAGACCCAGTACTTC. Encoded protein: CASSKPTGSKETQYF. The chain joins TRBV7-2 to TRBJ2-5, with a possible D match to TRBD1 (6 bases). Germline CDR1 and CDR2: SGHTA and FQGNSA. V lost 5 bases, J lost 3 bases, and 16 bases lay in between. The CDR3 has 15 residues.